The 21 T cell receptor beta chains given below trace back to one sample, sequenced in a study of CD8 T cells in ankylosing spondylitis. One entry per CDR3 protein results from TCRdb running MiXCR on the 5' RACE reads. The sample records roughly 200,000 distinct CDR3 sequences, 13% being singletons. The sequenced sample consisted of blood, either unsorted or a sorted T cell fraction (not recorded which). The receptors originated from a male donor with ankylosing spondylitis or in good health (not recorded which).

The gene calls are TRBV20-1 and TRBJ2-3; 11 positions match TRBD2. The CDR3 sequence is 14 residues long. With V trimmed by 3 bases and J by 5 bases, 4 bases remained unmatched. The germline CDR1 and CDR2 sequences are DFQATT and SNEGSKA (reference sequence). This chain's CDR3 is CSARSLAGGDTQYF. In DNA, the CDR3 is TGCAGTGCTAGGAGTCTAGCGGGAGGAGATACGCAGTATTTT.

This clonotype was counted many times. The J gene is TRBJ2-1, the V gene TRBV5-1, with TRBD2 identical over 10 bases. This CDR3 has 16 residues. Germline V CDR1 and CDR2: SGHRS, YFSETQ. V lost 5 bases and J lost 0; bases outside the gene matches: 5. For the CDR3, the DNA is TGCGCCAGCAGTTGGACTAGCGGAAACTCCTACAATGAGCAGTTCTTC. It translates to CASSWTSGNSYNEQFF.

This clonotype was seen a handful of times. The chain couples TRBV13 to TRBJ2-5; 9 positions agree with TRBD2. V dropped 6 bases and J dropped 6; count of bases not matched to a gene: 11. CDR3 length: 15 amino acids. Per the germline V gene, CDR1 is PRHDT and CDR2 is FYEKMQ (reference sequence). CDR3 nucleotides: TGTGCCAGCAGTTTCAGTAGCGGGGGAATAAAGACCCAGTACTTC. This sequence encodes CASSFSSGGIKTQYF.

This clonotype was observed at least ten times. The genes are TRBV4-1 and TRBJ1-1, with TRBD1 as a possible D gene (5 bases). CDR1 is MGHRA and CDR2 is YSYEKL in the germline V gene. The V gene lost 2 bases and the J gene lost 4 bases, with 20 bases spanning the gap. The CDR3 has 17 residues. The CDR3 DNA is TGCGCCAGCAGCCAATCTATCGGAGACAGTCATATCACTGAAGCTTTCTTT. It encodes CASSQSIGDSHITEAFF.

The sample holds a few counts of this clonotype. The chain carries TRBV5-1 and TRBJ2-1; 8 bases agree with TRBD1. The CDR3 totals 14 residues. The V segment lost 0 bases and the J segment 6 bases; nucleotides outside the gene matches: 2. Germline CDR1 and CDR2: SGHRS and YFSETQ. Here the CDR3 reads CASSLAQGANEQFF. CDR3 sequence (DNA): TGCGCCAGCAGCTTGGCTCAGGGGGCCAATGAGCAGTTCTTC.

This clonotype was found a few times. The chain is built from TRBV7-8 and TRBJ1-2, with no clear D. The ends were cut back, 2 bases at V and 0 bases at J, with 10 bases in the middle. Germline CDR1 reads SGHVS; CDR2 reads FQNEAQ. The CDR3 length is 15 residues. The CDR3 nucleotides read TGTGCCAGCAGCTTACACAGCCAGACTAACTATGGCTACACCTTC. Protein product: CASSLHSQTNYGYTF.

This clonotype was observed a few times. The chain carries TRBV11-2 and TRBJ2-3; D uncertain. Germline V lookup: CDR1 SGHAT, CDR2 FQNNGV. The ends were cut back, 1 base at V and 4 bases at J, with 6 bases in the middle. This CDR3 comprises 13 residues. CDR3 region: CASSLGPADTQYF. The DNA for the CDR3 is TGTGCCAGCAGCTTAGGACCTGCAGATACGCAGTATTTT.

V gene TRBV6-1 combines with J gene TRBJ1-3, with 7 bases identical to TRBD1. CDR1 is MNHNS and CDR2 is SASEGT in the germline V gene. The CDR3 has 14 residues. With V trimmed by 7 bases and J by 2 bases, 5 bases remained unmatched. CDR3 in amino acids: CASTRQGAGNTIYF. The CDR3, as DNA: TGTGCCAGCACCAGACAGGGCGCTGGAAACACCATATATTTT.

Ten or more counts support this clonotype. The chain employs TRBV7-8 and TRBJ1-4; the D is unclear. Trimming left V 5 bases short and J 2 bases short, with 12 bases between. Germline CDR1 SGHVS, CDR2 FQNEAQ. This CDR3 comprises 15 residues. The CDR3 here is CASSTEGWTNEKLFF. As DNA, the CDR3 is TGTGCCAGCAGCACAGAAGGGTGGACTAATGAAAAACTGTTTTTT.

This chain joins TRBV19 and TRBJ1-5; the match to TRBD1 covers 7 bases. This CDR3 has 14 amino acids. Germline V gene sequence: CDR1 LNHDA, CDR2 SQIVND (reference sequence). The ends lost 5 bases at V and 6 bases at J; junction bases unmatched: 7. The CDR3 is CASSEVQGVQPQHF. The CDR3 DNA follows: TGTGCCAGTAGTGAAGTGCAGGGGGTTCAGCCCCAGCATTTT.

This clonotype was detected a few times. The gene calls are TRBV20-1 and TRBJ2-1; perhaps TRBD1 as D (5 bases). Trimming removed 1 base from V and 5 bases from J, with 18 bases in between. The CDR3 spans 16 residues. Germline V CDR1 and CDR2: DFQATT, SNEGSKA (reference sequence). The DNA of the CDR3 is TGCAGTGCTAGAGGAAGGGGAACTTTCACTCACAATGAGCAGTTCTTC. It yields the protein CSARGRGTFTHNEQFF.

CDR3 bases: TGTGCCACCAGGGCAGACTCCTACAATGAGCAGTTCTTC. Residues: CATRADSYNEQFF. The chain has TRBV15 and TRBJ2-1; D is undetermined. With 6 bases removed from V and 0 bases from J, the gap between germline ends came to 6 bases. Germline CDR1 reads LNHNV; CDR2 reads YYDKDF (reference sequence). The CDR3 is 13 residues long.

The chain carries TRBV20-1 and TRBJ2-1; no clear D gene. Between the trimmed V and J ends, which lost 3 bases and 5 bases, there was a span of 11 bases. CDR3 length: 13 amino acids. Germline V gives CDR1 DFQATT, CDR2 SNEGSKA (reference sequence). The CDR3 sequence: CSASRLNDNEQFF. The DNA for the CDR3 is TGCAGTGCTAGCCGATTGAACGACAATGAGCAGTTCTTC.

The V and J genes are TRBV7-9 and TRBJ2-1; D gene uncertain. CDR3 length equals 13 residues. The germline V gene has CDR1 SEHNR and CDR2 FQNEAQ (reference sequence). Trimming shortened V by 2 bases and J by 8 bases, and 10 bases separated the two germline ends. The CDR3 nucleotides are TGTGCCAGCAGCTTATTTTCTTCCTATGAGCAGTTCTTC. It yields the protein CASSLFSSYEQFF. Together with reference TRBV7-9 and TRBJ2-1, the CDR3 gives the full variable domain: DTGVSQNPRHKITKRGQNVTFRCDPISEHNRLYWYRQTLGQGPEFLTYFQNEAQLEKSRLLSDRFSAERPKGSFSTLEIQRTEQGDSAMYLCASSLFSSYEQFFGPGTRLTVL.

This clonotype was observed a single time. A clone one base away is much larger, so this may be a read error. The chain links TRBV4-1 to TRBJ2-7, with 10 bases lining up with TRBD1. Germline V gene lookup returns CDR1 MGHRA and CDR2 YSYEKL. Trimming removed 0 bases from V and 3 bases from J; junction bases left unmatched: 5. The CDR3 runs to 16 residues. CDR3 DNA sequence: TGCGCCAGCAGCCAAGATACGGGACAGGGGAGCTACGAGCAGTACTTC. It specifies CASSQDTGQGSYEQYF.

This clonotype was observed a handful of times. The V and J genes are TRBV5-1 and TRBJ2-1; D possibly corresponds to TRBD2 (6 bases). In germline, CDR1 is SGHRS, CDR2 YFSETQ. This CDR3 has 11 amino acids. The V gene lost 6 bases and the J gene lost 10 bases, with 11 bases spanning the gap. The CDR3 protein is CASNEAGEQFF. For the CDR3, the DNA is TGCGCCAGCAATGAGGCGGGGGAGCAGTTCTTC.

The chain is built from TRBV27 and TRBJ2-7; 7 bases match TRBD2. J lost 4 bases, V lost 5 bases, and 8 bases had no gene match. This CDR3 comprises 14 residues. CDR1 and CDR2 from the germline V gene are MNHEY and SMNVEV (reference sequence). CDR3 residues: CASSRAGAGYEQYF. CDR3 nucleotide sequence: TGTGCCAGCAGTAGGGCGGGAGCGGGGTACGAGCAGTACTTC.

CDR3 residues: CSVMPGLAGVEQETQYF. In DNA form, the CDR3 reads TGCAGTGTTATGCCGGGACTAGCGGGAGTGGAACAAGAGACCCAGTACTTC. The V call is TRBV20-1, the J call TRBJ2-5, with 14 positions matching TRBD2. The CDR3 has 17 amino acids. The V gene end was trimmed by 7 bases and the J gene end by 2 bases; junction bases not matched to a gene: 12. CDR1 is DFQATT, CDR2 SNEGSKA, per germline (reference sequence).

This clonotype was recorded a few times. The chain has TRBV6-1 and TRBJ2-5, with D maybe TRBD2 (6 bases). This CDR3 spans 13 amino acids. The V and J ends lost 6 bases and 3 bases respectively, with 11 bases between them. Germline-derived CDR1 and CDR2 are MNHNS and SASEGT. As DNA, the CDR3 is TGTGCCAGCAGGGATAGCGGTAAAGAGACCCAGTACTTC. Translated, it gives CASRDSGKETQYF.

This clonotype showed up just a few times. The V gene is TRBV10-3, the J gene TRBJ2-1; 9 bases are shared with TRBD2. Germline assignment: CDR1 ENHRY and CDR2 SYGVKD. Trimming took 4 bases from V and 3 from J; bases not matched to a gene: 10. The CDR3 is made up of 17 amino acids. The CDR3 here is CAISGSSGDPFYNEQFF. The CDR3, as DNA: TGTGCCATCAGTGGCTCTAGCGGGGATCCCTTCTACAATGAGCAGTTCTTC.

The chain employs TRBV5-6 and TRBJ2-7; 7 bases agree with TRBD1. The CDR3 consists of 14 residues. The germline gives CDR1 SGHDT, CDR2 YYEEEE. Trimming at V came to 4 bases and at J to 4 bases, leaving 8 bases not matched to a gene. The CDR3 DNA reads TGTGCCAGCAGCCAACCCCGGACAGGTTACGAGCAGTACTTC. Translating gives CASSQPRTGYEQYF.